The 20 T cell receptor beta chains listed next were all sequenced from one sample in a study of OX40 agonist ivuxolimab in advanced cancers. Profiling relied on immunoSEQ multiplex PCR, and the TCRdb table lists in-frame clones only, not all of them. The sample shows some 49,000 clones, 85% of them seen only once. Sequenced material: CD4+ or CD8+ T cells sorted from blood, taken in a trial of the OX40 agonist ivuxolimab. The receptors originated from an adult with an advanced solid tumor such as melanoma, head and neck, liver or kidney cancer.

The rearrangement links TRBV5-8 to TRBJ1-5; 9 nucleotides align to TRBD1. V shed 3 bases, J shed 1 base, and the junction held 8 bases outside the gene matches. The CDR3 is 17 amino acids. Germline V gene data show CDR1 as SGHTS and CDR2 as YDEGEE. CDR3 loop: CASSSDRGRGSNQPQHF. The CDR3 DNA reads as TGTGCCAGCAGCTCGGACAGGGGACGGGGAAGCAATCAGCCCCAGCATTTT.

The chain has TRBV2 and TRBJ2-4, with TRBD2 as a possible D gene (5 bases). V lost 6 bases, J lost 0 bases, and 15 bases lay in between. CDR3 size: 16 residues. Germline CDR1 SNHLY, CDR2 FYNNEI. The CDR3 coding sequence is TGTGCCAGCAGAGGGTTGGAGGACCTAGCCAAAAACATTCAGTACTTC. This sequence encodes CASRGLEDLAKNIQYF.

V usage is TRBV4-2 and J usage is TRBJ1-6; the D is unclear. This CDR3 spans 14 amino acids. The germline CDR1 and CDR2 sequences are LGHNA and YNFKEQ. Between the trimmed V and J ends, which lost 2 bases and 11 bases, there was a span of 13 bases. The CDR3 DNA sequence: TGTGCCAGCAGCCAATCCCCCACGAAACCACCCCTCCACTTT. Protein product: CASSQSPTKPPLHF.

J is TRBJ1-6 and V is TRBV4-3, with D unresolved. Per germline, CDR1 LGHNA and CDR2 YSLEER. The CDR3 has 17 amino acids. Trimming shortened V by 0 bases and J by 2 bases, and 11 bases separated the two germline ends. DNA for the CDR3: TGCGCCAGCAGCCAAGAGCCTCAGGCCGCCTATAATTCACCCCTCCACTTT. It codes for CASSQEPQAAYNSPLHF.

This clone was observed once. The chain couples TRBV23-1 to TRBJ1-1; 7 nucleotides agree with TRBD1. TRBV23-1 is classed as an ORF, of uncertain function. V lost 8 bases and J lost 0; bases outside the gene matches: 6. The CDR3 sequence is 14 residues long. The CDR3 region has the DNA TGCGCCAGCCCCCCGGGACAGATGAACACTGAAGCTTTCTTT. Amino acids: CASPPGQMNTEAFF.

This chain links TRBV4-3 with TRBJ2-5; D call uncertain. Germline loops: CDR1 LGHNA, CDR2 YSLEER. The CDR3 runs to 14 residues. The germline V and J ends were trimmed by 1 base and 1 base, with 7 bases remaining between them. CDR3 nucleotide sequence: TGCGCCAGCAGCCAAGGGGCAGGCCAAGAGACCCAGTACTTC. Protein sequence: CASSQGAGQETQYF.

V gene TRBV4-2 combines with J gene TRBJ2-1; D gene ambiguous. V was cut by 0 bases and J by 0 bases, with 9 bases left in between. From germline, CDR1 is LGHNA and CDR2 YNFKEQ. The CDR3 runs to 16 residues. CDR3 residues: CASSQDRWSSYNEQFF. CDR3 bases: TGTGCCAGCAGCCAAGATCGCTGGAGCTCCTACAATGAGCAGTTCTTC.

This chain uses TRBV4-1 with TRBJ1-5, with D maybe TRBD1 (6 bases). Germline V CDR1 and CDR2: MGHRA, YSYEKL. This CDR3 contains 16 residues. V was cut by 0 bases and J by 6 bases, with 15 bases left in between. In DNA, the CDR3 is TGCGCCAGCAGCCAAGATAGCCAGGGGTCGGCTCAGCCCCAGCATTTT. It translates to CASSQDSQGSAQPQHF.

V usage is TRBV7-6 and J usage is TRBJ1-1; 10 bases agree with TRBD1. Germline lookup yields CDR1 SGHVS and CDR2 FNYEAQ. This CDR3 has 18 amino acids. V was pared by 5 bases and J by 7 bases, with 19 bases of the junction left unmatched. The CDR3 nucleotides read TGTGCCAGCAGCCCCGGGACAGGGGAATATAGGGTTGACGGTGAAGCTTTCTTT. This codes for CASSPGTGEYRVDGEAFF.

This sequence joins TRBV11-3 and TRBJ1-6; no clear D gene. The length of the CDR3 is 13 residues. V lost 0 bases and J 8 bases, leaving 5 bases between the germline ends. Germline lookup yields CDR1 SGHNT and CDR2 YENEEA. The CDR3 here is CASSLEYDSPLHF. The CDR3 nucleotides are TGTGCCAGCAGCTTAGAATACGATTCACCCCTCCACTTT.

This sequence joins TRBV9 and TRBJ2-7; D is undetermined. Germline CDR1 and CDR2: SGDLS and YYNGEE. V lost 0 bases, J lost 0 bases, and 7 bases lay in between. CDR3 length equals 14 residues. The CDR3 coding sequence is TGTGCCAGCAGCGTAGACAGATACTCCTACGAGCAGTACTTC. Its translation is CASSVDRYSYEQYF.

The chain links TRBV6-6 to TRBJ2-1; 7 bases are a match to TRBD1. CDR3 length equals 15 residues. Germline CDR1 is MNHNY and CDR2 is SVGAGI (reference sequence). The V segment lost 6 bases and the J segment 5 bases; nucleotides outside the gene matches: 10. Written as DNA, the CDR3 is TGTGCCAGCAGCCCTGGACAGGAAGGGGACAATGAGCAGTTCTTC. Its protein is CASSPGQEGDNEQFF.

The chain uses TRBV4-1 and TRBJ1-3, with D perhaps matching TRBD1 (6 bases). The length of the CDR3 is 16 residues. CDR1 MGHRA and CDR2 YSYEKL come from the germline V gene. Trimming cost V 0 bases and J 5 bases, with 14 bases left between them. CDR3 residues: CASSQDGQGLRNTIYF. As DNA, the CDR3 is TGCGCCAGCAGCCAAGATGGTCAGGGGTTAAGAAACACCATATATTTT.

The chain recombines TRBV7-6 with TRBJ2-1; 9 bases align to TRBD1. The V gene's germline CDR1 is SGHVS and CDR2 FNYEAQ. The length of the CDR3 is 17 residues. The V gene end was trimmed by 5 bases and the J gene end by 0 bases; junction bases not matched to a gene: 8. This chain's CDR3 is CASSRDREFSSYNEQFF. The CDR3 region has the DNA TGTGCCAGCAGCCGGGACAGGGAGTTTAGCTCCTACAATGAGCAGTTCTTC.

This clone was counted only a few times. The rearrangement joins TRBV19 to TRBJ2-7; 8 bases are a match to TRBD2. The germline V gene encodes CDR1 LNHDA and CDR2 SQIVND (reference sequence). Trimming at V came to 4 bases and at J to 5 bases, leaving 13 bases not matched to a gene. This CDR3 is built from 16 residues. As DNA, the CDR3 is TGTGCCAGTAGTACGCAGCCTGCGGGGGGTCGGGACGAGCAGTACTTC. It encodes CASSTQPAGGRDEQYF.

This chain uses TRBV5-5 with TRBJ1-4; tentatively, D is TRBD1 (5 bases). Trimming stripped 2 bases from V and 2 bases from J, with 13 bases between. Germline V gene lookup returns CDR1 SGHKS and CDR2 YYEKEE (reference sequence). The CDR3 is made up of 16 amino acids. CDR3 bases: TGTGCCAGCAGCTTAGGGACGGAAGGGACTAATGAAAAACTGTTTTTT. This codes for CASSLGTEGTNEKLFF. Full variable domain (remainder filled in from reference TRBV5-5 and TRBJ1-4): DAGVTQSPTHLIKTRGQQVTLRCSPISGHKSVSWYQQVLGQGPQFIFQYYEKEERGRGNFPDRFSARQFPNYSSELNVNALLLGDSALYLCASSLGTEGTNEKLFFGSGTQLSVL.

The chain couples TRBV7-9 to TRBJ1-5, with D perhaps TRBD1 (5 bases). This CDR3 is 14 amino acids long. CDR1 is SEHNR, CDR2 FQNEAQ, per germline (reference sequence). The ends were cut back, 5 bases at V and 4 bases at J, with 12 bases in the middle. CDR3 nucleotide sequence: TGTGCCAGCAGCCTCGTTGGGGCTAATCAGCCCCAGCATTTT. Translated: CASSLVGANQPQHF.

This chain joins TRBV7-6 and TRBJ2-7, with D perhaps TRBD1 (5 bases). This CDR3 is built from 15 residues. V lost 5 bases and J 2 bases, leaving 16 bases between the germline ends. Per germline, CDR1 SGHVS and CDR2 FNYEAQ. This chain's CDR3 is CASSQMSDSPYEQYF. The CDR3 DNA follows: TGTGCCAGCAGCCAAATGTCCGACAGCCCCTACGAGCAGTACTTC.

This clone occurred once. The rearrangement joins TRBV19 to TRBJ1-5; weak D call: TRBD1 (5 bases). Trimming cost V 1 base and J 5 bases, with 9 bases left between them. CDR1 is LNHDA and CDR2 is SQIVND in the germline V gene (reference sequence). CDR3 length: 14 residues. The CDR3 nucleotides read TGTGCCAGTAGTATAGTTAGACAGTATCAGCCCCAGCATTTT. Protein product: CASSIVRQYQPQHF.

This clone was observed a handful of times. The chain has TRBV6-1 and TRBJ1-4, with D unresolved. Germline assignment: CDR1 MNHNS and CDR2 SASEGT. The CDR3 is made up of 15 amino acids. The germline V and J ends were trimmed by 6 bases and 8 bases, with 19 bases remaining between them. The chain's CDR3 is CASSPHGSIEEKLFF. In DNA form, the CDR3 reads TGTGCCAGCAGCCCCCACGGGTCGATAGAAGAAAAACTGTTTTTT.